This passage covers 29 T cell receptor beta chains from one sample sequenced in a study of shared clonotypes between healthy human individuals. Profiling relied on immunoSEQ multiplex PCR, and the TCRdb table lists in-frame clones only, not all of them. The sample records over a million clones, more than 60% being singletons. Sequenced material: memory CD4+ T cells sorted from blood. This sample's subset: CD45RA-negative fraction. The source of these receptors is a man between 18 and 29 years old in good health.

The chain employs TRBV7-2 and TRBJ1-2; D unresolved. Looked up from germline, CDR1 is SGHTA and CDR2 is FQGNSA. This CDR3 region has 13 residues. Trimming took 1 base from V and 2 from J, leaving 5 bases between them. CDR3 sequence: CASSLDSNYGYTF. The CDR3, as DNA: TGTGCCAGCAGCTTAGACAGCAACTATGGCTACACCTTC.

The genes are TRBV27 and TRBJ1-1, with D possibly TRBD1 on 5 matching bases. Trimming removed 6 bases at V and 4 bases at J, with 9 bases between. This CDR3 contains 12 residues. Per the germline V gene, CDR1 is MNHEY and CDR2 is SMNVEV (reference sequence). CDR3 in amino acids: CASSRRVTEAFF. The CDR3 bases are TGTGCCAGCAGCCGCAGGGTCACTGAAGCTTTCTTT.

The chain links TRBV19 to TRBJ1-1; a possible D gene is TRBD1 (6 bases). The CDR3 sequence is 14 residues long. The germline V and J ends were trimmed by 6 bases and 4 bases, with 15 bases remaining between them. Germline V lookup: CDR1 LNHDA, CDR2 SQIVND (reference sequence). CDR3 nucleotide sequence: TGTGCCAGTAGCAAACAACAGGGATTCACTGAAGCTTTCTTT. This codes for CASSKQQGFTEAFF.

The V and J genes are TRBV6-5 and TRBJ2-1; 9 bases fit TRBD2. This CDR3 has 15 residues. Germline V CDR1 and CDR2: MNHEY, SVGAGI. V gave up 3 bases and J gave up 7 bases; unmatched junction bases: 7. The CDR3 is CASSYRGLARNEQFF. CDR3 DNA: TGTGCCAGCAGTTATCGGGGACTAGCCAGGAATGAGCAGTTCTTC.

This clone was observed once. CDR3 coding DNA: TGTGCCAGCAGCTTAGGACTAGCGGGAGAAGGAGAGCAGTACTTC. Protein product: CASSLGLAGEGEQYF. This chain uses TRBV11-2 with TRBJ2-7, with 12 bases lining up with TRBD2. The CDR3 covers 15 residues. The germline V gene has CDR1 SGHAT and CDR2 FQNNGV. V lost 1 base and J lost 7; bases outside the gene matches: 5.

The chain combines TRBV5-1 with TRBJ2-1; 11 bases line up with TRBD2. V trimming: 7 bases; J trimming: 5 bases; junction bases outside the gene matches: 5. This CDR3 is built from 14 residues. Looked up from germline, CDR1 is SGHRS and CDR2 is YFSETQ. CDR3 DNA: TGCGCCAGCTTCGGGACTAGCGGTAACAATGAGCAGTTCTTC. Its translation: CASFGTSGNNEQFF.

Here the CDR3 reads CASRPGQGTNEQYF. The CDR3 DNA reads TGTGCCAGCAGACCGGGACAGGGTACCAACGAGCAGTACTTC. The chain employs TRBV2 and TRBJ2-7, with TRBD1 matching over 9 bases. Unmatched junction bases numbered 8, after V lost 6 bases and J lost 5 bases. CDR3 length: 14 residues. CDR1 is SNHLY, CDR2 FYNNEI, per germline.

DNA of the CDR3: TGTGCCTGGACCAAACCCGGGCAGGGAGGCTACGAGCAGTACTTC. It codes for CAWTKPGQGGYEQYF. The chain is built from TRBV30 and TRBJ2-5; possibly TRBD2 for D (6 bases). The last part of the DNA fits TRBJ2-7 better; the J call may be wrong. Germline assignment: CDR1 GTSNPN and CDR2 SVGIG (reference sequence). The CDR3 is 15 amino acids.

The DNA for the CDR3 is TGTGCCAGCAGAGGCGGGACAGGGGGCAACTATGGCTACACCTTC. Its translation: CASRGGTGGNYGYTF. The chain recombines TRBV9 with TRBJ1-2, with 12 bases that match TRBD1. Germline V gives CDR1 SGDLS, CDR2 YYNGEE. V trimming: 5 bases; J trimming: 2 bases; junction bases outside the gene matches: 4. The CDR3 loop spans 15 amino acids.

This chain uses TRBV6-5 with TRBJ1-1; D not certain. Trimming took off 7 bases at V and 4 bases at J, with 13 bases between the two ends. Germline V gives CDR1 MNHEY, CDR2 SVGAGI. The CDR3 has 13 residues. The DNA for the CDR3 is TGTGCCAGCATCCAACGAATCGGCACTGAAGCTTTCTTT. It encodes CASIQRIGTEAFF.

A note on this clone: Other nucleotide sequences from this sample produce the same CDR3. The V gene is TRBV30, the J gene TRBJ1-5, with D possibly TRBD1 on 5 matching bases. Between the trimmed V and J ends, which lost 3 bases and 6 bases, there was a span of 15 bases. Looked up from germline, CDR1 is GTSNPN and CDR2 is SVGIG (reference sequence). CDR3 length: 14 amino acids. The DNA of the CDR3 is TGTGCCTGGAGCCCCGGCGGGGCCGGTCAGCCCCAGCATTTT. Residues: CAWSPGGAGQPQHF.

V and J are TRBV30 and TRBJ2-5; 8 nucleotides align to TRBD2. Germline trimming cut 5 bases from V and 1 base from J; bases unmatched to any gene: 6. The germline V gene has CDR1 GTSNPN and CDR2 SVGIG (reference sequence). The CDR3 contains 14 residues. The CDR3: CAWGVAGTQETQYF. The CDR3 bases are TGTGCCTGGGGAGTAGCGGGGACCCAAGAGACCCAGTACTTC.

This clone is a singleton in its sample. The identical CDR3 is also encoded by other nucleotide sequences in the sample. The V call is TRBV6-1, the J call TRBJ1-5; D is unresolved. Germline V gives CDR1 MNHNS, CDR2 SASEGT. The CDR3 has 15 amino acids. V shed 1 base and J shed 2 bases, with 9 bases lying between them. As DNA, the CDR3 is TGTGCCAGCAGTGAAGGGTCTGGGGGCAATCAGCCCCAGCATTTT. Its translation is CASSEGSGGNQPQHF.

This clone was found once. The J gene is TRBJ1-5, the V gene TRBV18; 10 positions match TRBD1. J was trimmed by 0 bases and V by 5 bases; bases with no gene match: 13. This CDR3 spans 19 amino acids. In germline, CDR1 is KGHSH, CDR2 LQKENI. CDR3 coding DNA: TGTGCCAGCTCATCGTATAGGACAGGGGGATTCGATAGCAATCAGCCCCAGCATTTT. This encodes CASSSYRTGGFDSNQPQHF.

V and J are TRBV6-5 and TRBJ1-1; D ambiguous. This CDR3 comprises 14 residues. The germline V gene has CDR1 MNHEY and CDR2 SVGAGI. Deletions cut 8 bases from V and 0 bases from J, with 13 bases between. The chain's CDR3 is CASFDPQMNTEAFF. The CDR3, as DNA: TGTGCCAGCTTTGACCCACAAATGAACACTGAAGCTTTCTTT.

Note on this clone: A much more abundant neighbour one base away suggests this may be a read error. J is TRBJ1-5 and V is TRBV6-5, with D maybe TRBD1 (5 bases). V lost 6 bases and J lost 2, with 8 bases in between. This CDR3 region has 13 residues. Germline CDR1 MNHEY, CDR2 SVGAGI. This CDR3 reads CASSRDGNQPQHF. CDR3 coding DNA: TGTGCCAGCAGCCGGGACGGCAATCAGCCCCAGCATTTT.

Turning to this clone: Sequence at one end of the junction differs from germline and may be a read error. The gene calls are TRBV7-7 and TRBJ2-5; D unclear. The CDR3 is 13 residues long. Germline CDR1 reads SSHAT; CDR2 reads FNYEAQ (reference sequence). CDR3 loop: CASSFGYKETQYF. CDR3 in DNA: TGTGCTAGCAGCTTTGGCTACAAAGAGACCCAGTACTTC. Combining the CDR3 with reference TRBV7-7 and TRBJ2-5 gives the whole variable domain GAGVSQSPRYKVTKRGQDVTLRCDPISSHATLYWYQQALGQGPEFLTYFNYEAQPDKSGLPSDRFSAERPEGSISTLTIQRTEQRDSAMYRCASSFGYKETQYFGPGTRLLVL.

J is TRBJ2-3 and V is TRBV11-2; 9 nucleotides match TRBD2. From germline, CDR1 is SGHAT and CDR2 FQNNGV. This CDR3 has 14 amino acids. V was pared by 3 bases and J by 6 bases, with 4 bases of the junction left unmatched. The CDR3 nucleotides are TGTGCCAGCAGCTTGGGGACTAGCATGGATACGCAGTATTTT. This gives the protein CASSLGTSMDTQYF.

The rearrangement joins TRBV11-2 to TRBJ2-1; a possible D gene is TRBD1 (6 bases). The V end lost 2 bases, the J end lost 6 bases, and 14 bases lay between the germline ends. Per germline, CDR1 SGHAT and CDR2 FQNNGV. This CDR3 has 15 residues. The CDR3 loop is CASSLQQGLSNEQFF. The DNA for the CDR3 is TGTGCCAGCAGCTTACAACAGGGATTGAGCAATGAGCAGTTCTTC.

V and J are TRBV6-5 and TRBJ1-1, with unresolved D. Germline V gene data show CDR1 as MNHEY and CDR2 as SVGAGI. The CDR3 extends over 13 amino acids. Trimming took 6 bases from V and 4 from J, leaving 12 bases between them. The CDR3 loop is CASSTNPSTEAFF. CDR3 nucleotide sequence: TGTGCCAGCAGCACCAACCCGAGCACTGAAGCTTTCTTT.

The chain links TRBV30 to TRBJ1-2; no definite D call. V was pared by 2 bases and J by 5 bases, with 12 bases between. Per germline, CDR1 GTSNPN and CDR2 SVGIG (reference sequence). The CDR3 extends over 13 amino acids. This CDR3 reads CAWSLGLRYGYTF. The CDR3 DNA sequence: TGTGCCTGGAGTCTGGGCCTTCGATATGGCTACACCTTC.

The V call is TRBV14, the J call TRBJ2-2; D not resolved. V lost 3 bases, J lost 9 bases, and 5 bases lay in between. The CDR3 extends over 11 amino acids. CDR1 and CDR2 (germline): SGHDN, FVKESK. CDR3 nucleotides: TGTGCCAGCAGCCACCAACGGGAGCTGTTTTTT. It is translated as CASSHQRELFF.

This sequence joins TRBV7-2 and TRBJ2-1; D is possibly TRBD2 (5 bases). CDR3 length equals 15 residues. Trimming cost V 5 bases and J 6 bases, with 17 bases left between them. Per the germline V gene, CDR1 is SGHTA and CDR2 is FQGNSA. The CDR3 here is CASSPQNPGLNEQFF. The CDR3, as DNA: TGTGCCAGCAGCCCTCAGAACCCCGGACTCAATGAGCAGTTCTTC.

This chain joins TRBV18 and TRBJ1-5; D may be TRBD1 (5 bases). Germline CDR1 and CDR2: KGHSH and LQKENI. The CDR3 is 17 residues long. V was pared by 3 bases and J by 1 base, with 16 bases between. CDR3 amino acids: CASSPSAGGGSNQPQHF. The CDR3 region has the DNA TGTGCCAGCTCACCGTCCGCCGGGGGGGGGAGCAATCAGCCCCAGCATTTT. Together with reference TRBV18 and TRBJ1-5, the CDR3 gives the full variable domain: NAGVMQNPRHLVRRRGQEARLRCSPMKGHSHVYWYRQLPEEGLKFMVYLQKENIIDESGMPKERFSAEFPKEGPSILRIQQVVRGDSAAYFCASSPSAGGGSNQPQHFGDGTRLSIL.

V and J are TRBV4-1 and TRBJ2-2; 12 nucleotides align to TRBD1. Germline V gene lookup returns CDR1 MGHRA and CDR2 YSYEKL. The CDR3 consists of 16 residues. V dropped 4 bases and J dropped 4; count of bases not matched to a gene: 4. The CDR3 DNA follows: TGCGCCAGCAGCCGGGGACAGGGGGCGATCACCGGGGAGCTGTTTTTT. Translating it yields CASSRGQGAITGELFF.

The count of this clone is one. V is TRBV10-3 and J is TRBJ2-5, with 10 bases identical to TRBD2. The junction had 8 bases not matched to a gene; V was cut back by 3 bases and J by 4 bases. The CDR3 extends over 16 amino acids. Germline CDR1 is ENHRY and CDR2 is SYGVKD. The CDR3, as DNA: TGTGCCATCAGTGATAAAGGAGCGGGGGGGCTAGAGACCCAGTACTTC. Translated: CAISDKGAGGLETQYF.

This chain links TRBV6-1 with TRBJ1-2; TRBD1 matches at 7 bases. Germline values: CDR1 MNHNS, CDR2 SASEGT. This CDR3 is 12 amino acids long. J gave up 10 bases and V 9 bases, and 11 bases lay outside the gene matches. The chain's CDR3 is CARPEKGAVYTF. CDR3 in DNA: TGTGCCAGACCCGAGAAGGGGGCTGTCTACACCTTC.

This chain connects TRBV18 to TRBJ1-2, with D maybe TRBD1 (5 bases). V was shortened by 3 bases and J by 1 base, with 15 bases between the two germline ends. The CDR3 covers 16 residues. The germline V gene has CDR1 KGHSH and CDR2 LQKENI. CDR3 sequence: CASSPPGPPSNYGYTF. The CDR3 DNA sequence: TGTGCCAGCTCACCTCCGGGGCCACCGAGTAACTATGGCTACACCTTC.

V gene TRBV4-1 combines with J gene TRBJ2-2; unclear D gene. CDR1 and CDR2 (germline): MGHRA, YSYEKL. This CDR3 region has 16 residues. V lost 5 bases and J 0 bases, leaving 13 bases between the germline ends. The DNA of the CDR3 is TGCGCCAGCAGCTCCCGGAGCGTCGCGAACACCGGGGAGCTGTTTTTT. This gives the protein CASSSRSVANTGELFF.